The clone carrying this T cell receptor (beta chain) was seen a few times. Libraries were prepared by immunoSEQ multiplex PCR; TCRdb keeps only in-frame clonotypes and omits some of them. The repertoire holds about 90,000 clones, with about 91% as singletons. This sample stems from a study of blood T cell repertoires in COVID-19. Study-wide context: T cells, B-cell-depleted T cells, or PBMCs provided the cDNA or gDNA that served as material.

Sequenced input: peripheral blood. The TCR sequence derives from a human donor with active COVID-19. The donor label of this sample is uncertain.

The CDR3 loop is CASSLDRGVVEETQYF. The CDR3 DNA reads TGTGCCAGCAGCTTGGACAGGGGAGTGGTTGAAGAGACCCAGTACTTC. This rearrangement joins TRBV5-6 to TRBJ2-5, with TRBD1 matching over 7 bases. The CDR3 is made up of 16 amino acids. The germline CDR1 and CDR2 sequences are SGHDT and YYEEEE. Trimming took 0 bases from V and 3 from J; bases not matched to a gene: 8.